This TCR beta chain was sequenced in a study of T cells in Graves' hyperthyroidism and ophthalmopathy. The investigators amplified TCR beta CDR3 regions from RNA transcripts. First-round RT-PCR with HTBI primers amplified the TCR CDR3 region. TCRdb fed the multiplex PCR reads into MiXCR, producing one record per CDR3 protein. Of roughly 700,000 distinct CDR3 sequences listed, around 15% are singletons. CDR1 MNHNS and CDR2 SASEGT come from the germline V gene. Trimming cost V 11 bases and J 0 bases, with 13 bases left between them. CDR3 length: 14 amino acids. Study-wide results and caveats: A median 6.5 months before onset, the model predicted ophthalmopathy.

This clonotype was counted at least ten times. Its specificity is not known. On the basis of clinical symptoms, serum thyroxine and TRAb, thyroid ultrasound and orbital computed tomography, diagnoses were made. Sequenced sample: blood. The TCR comes from a woman between 18 and 29 years old with Graves' hyperthyroidism. The chain combines TRBV6-1 with TRBJ1-4; D is unclear. The DNA for the CDR3 is TGTGCCTCGCAAAAGACTGCAACTAATGAAAAACTGTTTTTT. This codes for CASQKTATNEKLFF.